This T cell receptor (beta chain) came from a study of cytomegalovirus exposure and HLA in healthy donors. V lost 4 bases, J lost 5 bases, and 6 bases lay in between. The germline V gene encodes CDR1 MNHEY and CDR2 SMNVEV (reference sequence). CDR3 length equals 12 residues. General study findings and limits: In an earlier analysis, most TCR beta V segments were productive about 87% or about 30% of the time.

Note on this clone: What it recognizes is unknown.

PCR primers comprised 60 Vbeta and 13 Jbeta primers. Profiling relied on immunoSEQ multiplex PCR, and the TCRdb table lists in-frame clones only, not all of them. This listing includes tens of thousands of clones. The material sequenced was PBMCs. The sequence came from a woman in her late teens or twenties in good health and CMV-seronegative. The chain links TRBV27 to TRBJ1-5, with D unclear. The CDR3 sequence is CASSSRDQPQHF. The CDR3 DNA follows: TGTGCCAGCAGTTCAAGAGATCAGCCCCAGCATTTT.